This T cell receptor beta chain was found in a study of beta chain features in type 1 diabetes. Broader study findings: Sequencing the cDNA could make cells with high TCR expression show up more than they should.

Concerning this clone itself: Its cognate antigen is unknown.

Every single donor gave one heparinised blood draw, and these averaged around 110 mL. Based on CD45RO/CCR7/CD25/CD127/CD95/CD27, CD4+ regulatory, stem cell-like memory, naive and central memory cells were sorted. Purities over 98% were achieved in all sorted populations. The ends lost 8 bases at V and 1 base at J; junction bases unmatched: 5. The CDR3 sequence is 14 residues long. The germline gives CDR1 MNHEY, CDR2 SVGAGI. Since all of the isolated RNA was reverse transcribed, expressed TCRB transcripts were what got sequenced. Using immunoSEQ multiplex PCR, the repertoire was profiled, and TCRdb retains in-frame clones only, with some absent. This table has 850,000 to 900,000 clones, about a sixth appearing once.

The gene calls are TRBV6-5 and TRBJ2-4; TRBD2 matches 7 bases. The source material was naive CD4+ T cells from blood. This sequence was found in a woman under 30 in good health. CDR3 in amino acids: CASREAVAKNIQYF. CDR3 sequence (DNA): TGTGCCAGCCGGGAGGCCGTTGCCAAAAACATTCAGTACTTC.